A single sample is the source of the 22 T cell receptor beta chains below, sequenced in a study of T cells in Graves' hyperthyroidism and ophthalmopathy. Template material for amplifying TCR beta CDR3 regions consisted of RNA transcripts. Carried out on the TCR CDR3, a first-round RT-PCR used the HTBI primer set. TCRdb reprocessed the multiplex PCR reads via MiXCR and lists one record per CDR3 protein. The table lists more than 350,000 distinct CDR3 sequences, roughly 15% of them singletons. Material for sequencing was blood. The receptors come from a woman in her sixties with Graves' ophthalmopathy.

This clonotype was counted many times. The chain is built from TRBV29-1 and TRBJ2-6, with no clear D. Germline CDR1 and CDR2: SQVTM and ANQGSEA. The CDR3 sequence is 16 residues long. V lost 5 bases and J 0 bases, leaving 14 bases between the germline ends. The CDR3 loop reads CSVISQVISGANVLTF. For the CDR3, the DNA is TGCAGCGTTATTTCGCAGGTTATCTCTGGGGCCAACGTCCTGACTTTC.

This clonotype has a count of ten or more. The V gene is TRBV20-1, the J gene TRBJ1-1; 8 nucleotides align to TRBD1. The germline gives CDR1 DFQATT, CDR2 SNEGSKA (reference sequence). Losses at the gene ends were 3 bases for V and 1 base for J; bases not matched to a gene: 4. This CDR3 is 14 amino acids long. The CDR3 DNA follows: TGCAGTGCTAGGGAGACAGGGGCGAACACTGAAGCTTTCTTT. Amino acids: CSARETGANTEAFF.

The genes are TRBV5-1 and TRBJ2-2, with 12 bases lining up with TRBD2. The CDR3 extends over 19 amino acids. Trimming cost V 3 bases and J 5 bases; bases outside gene matches: 14. Germline V gene lookup returns CDR1 SGHRS and CDR2 YFSETQ. The CDR3 spells CASSSYPLSGLAGTGELFF. The CDR3 DNA reads as TGCGCCAGCAGCTCCTACCCCCTTTCGGGACTAGCGGGTACCGGGGAGCTGTTTTTT.

This clonotype showed up many times. V gene TRBV24-1 combines with J gene TRBJ2-3; the D is unclear. The CDR3 covers 14 residues. Germline V lookup: CDR1 KGHDR, CDR2 SFDVKD. V gave up 2 bases and J gave up 4 bases, with 9 bases separating them. The chain's CDR3 is CATSDSVIPDTQYF. The CDR3 nucleotides read TGTGCCACCAGTGATTCGGTGATCCCAGATACGCAGTATTTT.

This clonotype turned up a few times. The V and J genes are TRBV6-1 and TRBJ1-4; TRBD1 is a possible D gene (5 bases). Looked up from germline, CDR1 is MNHNS and CDR2 is SASEGT. V lost 6 bases to trimming and J lost 5 bases, with 10 bases between them. The CDR3 loop spans 13 amino acids. Here the CDR3 reads CASRTGRNEKLFF. The CDR3 region has the DNA TGTGCCAGCAGGACGGGACGGAATGAAAAACTGTTTTTT.

In its sample, this clonotype was seen many times. V is TRBV7-9 and J is TRBJ2-3; weak D call: TRBD2 (6 bases). The CDR3 has 14 amino acids. V shed 3 bases and J shed 6 bases, with 13 bases lying between them. CDR1 is SEHNR, CDR2 FQNEAQ, per germline (reference sequence). The CDR3 is CASSFEGGPDTQYF. CDR3 sequence (DNA): TGTGCCAGCAGCTTCGAGGGAGGCCCGGATACGCAGTATTTT.

There are a few counts of this clonotype. The chain couples TRBV4-1 to TRBJ2-1; 12 nucleotides align to TRBD2. CDR3 length equals 16 residues. Germline V gene data show CDR1 as MGHRA and CDR2 as YSYEKL. Trimming cost V 5 bases and J 3 bases; bases outside gene matches: 5. CDR3 residues: CASSSTSGRYYNEQFF. In DNA form, the CDR3 reads TGCGCCAGCAGCTCCACTAGCGGGAGGTACTACAATGAGCAGTTCTTC.

This clonotype has a handful of counts. The chain combines TRBV20-1 with TRBJ1-2, with 10 nucleotides matching TRBD1. CDR1 and CDR2 (germline): DFQATT, SNEGSKA (reference sequence). Trimming removed 3 bases from V and 4 bases from J; junction bases left unmatched: 14. This CDR3 is built from 17 residues. The CDR3 nucleotides read TGCAGTGCTAGTCAAAGGACAGGGGGAACCGCGCTCTATGGCTACACCTTC. As protein: CSASQRTGGTALYGYTF.

This clonotype was seen many times. The gene calls are TRBV18 and TRBJ1-5; D is ambiguous. The CDR3 is made up of 15 amino acids. Germline loops: CDR1 KGHSH, CDR2 LQKENI. The ends were cut back, 1 base at V and 0 bases at J, with 7 bases in the middle. CDR3 loop: CASSPQRHSNQPQHF. The CDR3 DNA reads TGTGCCAGCTCACCACAACGGCATAGCAATCAGCCCCAGCATTTT.

This clonotype was seen at least ten times. The chain has TRBV11-2 and TRBJ2-1; 9 bases fit TRBD2. Germline trimming cut 1 base from V and 4 bases from J; bases unmatched to any gene: 11. The CDR3 sequence is 18 residues long. Germline assignment: CDR1 SGHAT and CDR2 FQNNGV. CDR3 in DNA: TGTGCCAGCAGCTTAGGTCGCGGGAGGGGTGACAGGTACAATGAGCAGTTCTTC. Amino acids: CASSLGRGRGDRYNEQFF.

There are many counts of this clonotype. The chain recombines TRBV6-2 or TRBV6-3 with TRBJ1-5; D is undetermined. V was shortened by 5 bases and J by 0 bases, with 17 bases between the two germline ends. The germline V gene has CDR1 MNHEY and CDR2 SVGEGT. The CDR3 is made up of 17 amino acids. DNA for the CDR3: TGTGCCAGCAGTACCCCAATAACACGGGATAGCAATCAGCCCCAGCATTTT. Residues: CASSTPITRDSNQPQHF.

There are a few counts of this clonotype. The chain employs TRBV12-3 or TRBV12-4 and TRBJ2-3; 16 bases fit TRBD2. V dropped 6 bases and J dropped 1; count of bases not matched to a gene: 7. This CDR3 comprises 18 residues. The DNA for the CDR3 is TGTGCCAGCAGGACGGGACTAGCGGGAGGGCCGGGCACAGATACGCAGTATTTT. It translates to CASRTGLAGGPGTDTQYF.

The table lists this clonotype with many counts. The V call is TRBV20-1, the J call TRBJ2-3; D ambiguous. CDR1 is DFQATT and CDR2 is SNEGSKA in the germline V gene (reference sequence). Trimming cost V 1 base and J 4 bases, with 12 bases left between them. The CDR3 has 14 residues. CDR3 residues: CSARAPVAPDTQYF. For the CDR3, the DNA is TGCAGTGCTAGAGCCCCGGTAGCCCCAGATACGCAGTATTTT.

A remark on this clonotype: One junction end disagrees with the germline gene, perhaps due to a read error. The chain combines TRBV28 with TRBJ1-1; D is perhaps TRBD1 (5 bases). CDR3 size: 13 residues. Per germline, CDR1 MDHEN and CDR2 SYDVKM. CDR3 nucleotide sequence: TGTGCCAGCAGTTTAGGCAGGGAAGGTGCAGCTCTCTTT. It is translated as CASSLGREGAALF.

Ten or more counts support this clonotype. Written as DNA, the CDR3 is TGCGCCAGCAGCTCTACGACTAGCCCAAGCGGGGGGAATGAGCAGTTCTTC. Residues: CASSSTTSPSGGNEQFF. The chain is built from TRBV5-1 and TRBJ2-1, with 9 bases matching TRBD2. This CDR3 has 17 amino acids. Germline V lookup: CDR1 SGHRS, CDR2 YFSETQ. With 3 bases clipped from V and 7 bases from J, the junction kept 14 bases outside the gene matches.

In this sample, this clonotype turned up many times. The V call is TRBV5-1, the J call TRBJ2-1; 8 bases map to TRBD2. The V gene's germline CDR1 is SGHRS and CDR2 YFSETQ. CDR3 length: 15 amino acids. V shed 4 bases and J 7 bases; nucleotides not matched to a gene: 10. The CDR3 sequence is CASSGTSGGTNEQFF. Here the CDR3 DNA reads TGCGCCAGCAGCGGAACTAGCGGCGGAACTAATGAGCAGTTCTTC.

This clonotype was recorded at least ten times. The rearrangement uses TRBV20-1 and TRBJ2-1; TRBD2 matches 10 bases. Per germline, CDR1 DFQATT and CDR2 SNEGSKA (reference sequence). Germline trimming cut 0 bases from V and 6 bases from J; bases unmatched to any gene: 5. CDR3 length equals 15 residues. The DNA of the CDR3 is TGCAGTGCTAGAGATCCTAGCGGGAGAGGCAATGAGCAGTTCTTC. As protein: CSARDPSGRGNEQFF.

V and J are TRBV19 and TRBJ1-6; D unclear. V was trimmed by 3 bases and J by 8 bases, leaving 8 bases between them. The CDR3 totals 13 residues. Looked up from germline, CDR1 is LNHDA and CDR2 is SQIVND (reference sequence). CDR3 DNA: TGTGCCAGTAGTATCGTGCGGGATTCACCCCTCCACTTT. This gives the protein CASSIVRDSPLHF.

The genes are TRBV19 and TRBJ2-3, with D unresolved. CDR3 length equals 12 residues. V gave up 6 bases and J gave up 3 bases, with 7 bases separating them. CDR1 is LNHDA, CDR2 SQIVND, per germline (reference sequence). CDR3 protein: CASRDLTDTQYF. The CDR3 coding sequence is TGTGCCAGTAGGGATCTAACAGATACGCAGTATTTT.

The DNA for the CDR3 is TGTGCCACCAGTGATATAATTACAGGGGGCAACACCGGGGAGCTGTTTTTT. Translating it yields CATSDIITGGNTGELFF. This rearrangement joins TRBV24-1 to TRBJ2-2; TRBD1 matches at 9 bases. This CDR3 spans 17 amino acids. Per the germline V gene, CDR1 is KGHDR and CDR2 is SFDVKD. The V gene end was trimmed by 3 bases and the J gene end by 2 bases; junction bases not matched to a gene: 6.

This clonotype has just a few counts. This chain links TRBV7-8 with TRBJ2-2; 9 bases match TRBD1. Losses at the gene ends were 5 bases for V and 3 bases for J; bases not matched to a gene: 4. This CDR3 comprises 15 residues. Germline CDR1 is SGHVS and CDR2 is FQNEAQ. The CDR3 DNA reads as TGTGCCAGCAGCGAGGGGACAGGGTACACCGGGGAGCTGTTTTTT. Translated, it gives CASSEGTGYTGELFF.

The sample holds many counts of this clonotype. The chain combines TRBV5-1 with TRBJ2-3, with TRBD1 matching over 8 bases. The CDR3 covers 14 residues. The J segment lost 5 bases and the V segment lost 4 bases, leaving 6 bases of the junction unmatched. Germline V gene lookup returns CDR1 SGHRS and CDR2 YFSETQ. The chain's CDR3 is CASSMQGAGDTQYF. In DNA form, the CDR3 reads TGCGCCAGCAGCATGCAGGGGGCGGGAGATACGCAGTATTTT.